The rows below give T cell receptor beta chains drawn from one sample of a study of cytomegalovirus exposure and HLA in healthy donors. Using immunoSEQ multiplex PCR, the repertoire was profiled, and TCRdb retains in-frame clones only, with some absent. The sample lists approximately 190,000 clones, 84% occurring once. The sequencing input was PBMCs. All receptors come from a boy younger than 18 in good health and CMV-seronegative. CDR3s include the opening cysteine and the closing phenylalanine or tryptophan. Fields, in order: V gene, D gene, J gene, clone size, CDR3 protein, CDR3 DNA. D genes are given only for firm matches. Clone size is given for some rows only: seen once, a few or many times, or a class if the clone is expanded.

V gene: TRBV15
D gene: -
J gene: TRBJ2-1
clone size: -
CDR3 protein: CATSRGRELNNEQFF
CDR3 DNA: TGTGCCACCAGCAGGGGTCGGGAGCTTAACAATGAGCAGTTCTTC

V gene: TRBV9
D gene: TRBD2
J gene: TRBJ2-2
clone size: few
CDR3 protein: CASSIGTSGGTGELFF
CDR3 DNA: TGTGCCAGCAGCATCGGGACTAGCGGGGGCACCGGGGAGCTGTTTTTT

V gene: TRBV2
D gene: -
J gene: TRBJ1-3
clone size: -
CDR3 protein: CASRRYSGNTIYF
CDR3 DNA: TGTGCCAGCAGGCGTTACTCTGGAAACACCATATATTTT

V gene: TRBV27
D gene: -
J gene: TRBJ1-5
clone size: -
CDR3 protein: CASRPGLLNQPQHF
CDR3 DNA: TGTGCCAGCAGACCGGGACTCCTGAATCAGCCCCAGCATTTT

V gene: TRBV7-9
D gene: -
J gene: TRBJ1-4
clone size: -
CDR3 protein: CASSLSSLGRTATNEKLFF
CDR3 DNA: TGTGCCAGCAGCTTATCTTCCTTGGGCCGGACAGCAACTAATGAAAAACTGTTTTTT

V gene: TRBV11-2
D gene: -
J gene: TRBJ2-1
clone size: -
CDR3 protein: CASSLTSPYEQFF
CDR3 DNA: TGTGCCAGCAGCTTGACTAGTCCCTATGAGCAGTTCTTC

V gene: TRBV5-1
D gene: TRBD1
J gene: TRBJ2-1
clone size: -
CDR3 protein: CASSLLTGLNEQFF
CDR3 DNA: TGCGCCAGCAGCTTGTTGACAGGGCTCAATGAGCAGTTCTTC

V gene: TRBV7-2
D gene: -
J gene: TRBJ1-3
clone size: -
CDR3 protein: CASSLAAGFISGNTIYF
CDR3 DNA: TGTGCCAGCAGCTTAGCGGCAGGATTCATCTCTGGAAACACCATATATTTT

V gene: TRBV10-1
D gene: TRBD1
J gene: TRBJ2-5
clone size: few
CDR3 protein: CASPDREETQYF
CDR3 DNA: TGCGCCAGCCCGGACAGGGAAGAGACCCAGTACTTC

V gene: TRBV6-5
D gene: TRBD2
J gene: TRBJ2-7
clone size: once
CDR3 protein: CASGLASSYEQYF
CDR3 DNA: TGTGCCAGCGGACTAGCGTCGTCCTACGAGCAGTACTTC

V gene: TRBV6-6
D gene: TRBD1
J gene: TRBJ1-2
clone size: -
CDR3 protein: CASSRDSPNYGYTF
CDR3 DNA: TGTGCCAGCAGCCGGGACAGTCCGAACTATGGCTACACCTTC

V gene: TRBV7-3
D gene: TRBD2
J gene: TRBJ2-3
clone size: -
CDR3 protein: CASSPVASGRGTQYF
CDR3 DNA: TGTGCCAGCAGCCCTGTTGCTAGCGGGAGGGGCACGCAGTATTTT

V gene: TRBV30
D gene: -
J gene: TRBJ2-3
clone size: -
CDR3 protein: CAWNTGYTQYF
CDR3 DNA: TGTGCCTGGAATACGGGGTATACGCAGTATTTT

V gene: TRBV5-4
D gene: TRBD2
J gene: TRBJ2-7
clone size: -
CDR3 protein: CASSLVGGLAGSYEQYF
CDR3 DNA: TGTGCCAGCAGCTTGGTGGGGGGACTAGCCGGTTCCTACGAGCAGTACTTC

V gene: TRBV5-5
D gene: -
J gene: TRBJ2-1
clone size: -
CDR3 protein: CASSLDRVSYNEQFF
CDR3 DNA: TGTGCCAGCAGCTTGGATCGGGTCTCCTACAATGAGCAGTTCTTC

V gene: TRBV9
D gene: -
J gene: TRBJ2-1
clone size: -
CDR3 protein: CASSPGLNNEQFF
CDR3 DNA: TGTGCCAGCAGCCCGGGACTTAACAATGAGCAGTTCTTC

V gene: TRBV28
D gene: -
J gene: TRBJ2-7
clone size: -
CDR3 protein: CASSPHYEQYF
CDR3 DNA: TGTGCCAGCAGTCCCCACTACGAGCAGTACTTC

V gene: TRBV19
D gene: TRBD2
J gene: TRBJ2-1
clone size: -
CDR3 protein: CASSTTGTSGSAEQFF
CDR3 DNA: TGTGCCAGTAGTACCACCGGGACTAGCGGGTCCGCTGAGCAGTTCTTC

V gene: TRBV18
D gene: -
J gene: TRBJ2-7
clone size: -
CDR3 protein: CASSPELLQMGEQYF
CDR3 DNA: TGTGCCAGCTCACCAGAACTTTTACAGATGGGCGAGCAGTACTTC

V gene: TRBV2
D gene: -
J gene: TRBJ2-7
clone size: -
CDR3 protein: CASNGRVSYEQYF
CDR3 DNA: TGTGCCAGCAACGGGCGGGTCTCCTACGAGCAGTACTTC

V gene: TRBV7-9
D gene: TRBD1
J gene: TRBJ1-1
clone size: -
CDR3 protein: CASSLDRDSVLPPTAAFF
CDR3 DNA: TGTGCCAGCAGCTTAGACCGGGACAGCGTACTCCCCCCAACGGCGGCTTTCTTT

V gene: TRBV5-1
D gene: -
J gene: TRBJ2-7
clone size: -
CDR3 protein: CASSATGSGSYEQYF
CDR3 DNA: TGCGCCAGCAGCGCAACAGGGTCTGGCTCCTACGAGCAGTACTTC

V gene: TRBV11-2
D gene: -
J gene: TRBJ1-5
clone size: -
CDR3 protein: CASSLGASQPQHF
CDR3 DNA: TGTGCCAGCAGCTTGGGGGCGAGTCAGCCCCAGCATTTT

V gene: TRBV5-1
D gene: TRBD2
J gene: TRBJ2-2
clone size: once
CDR3 protein: CASSLLLAGRAGELFF
CDR3 DNA: TGCGCCAGCAGCTTGCTACTAGCGGGAAGGGCCGGGGAGCTGTTTTTT

V gene: TRBV30
D gene: TRBD1
J gene: TRBJ1-1
clone size: once
CDR3 protein: CAWTRTWDSLNTEAFF
CDR3 DNA: TGTGCCTGGACCCGGACCTGGGACAGCCTGAACACTGAAGCTTTCTTT

V gene: TRBV4-3
D gene: -
J gene: TRBJ1-2
clone size: -
CDR3 protein: CASSQADTSNYGYTF
CDR3 DNA: TGCGCCAGCAGCCAAGCTGATACATCTAACTATGGCTACACCTTC

V gene: TRBV4-1
D gene: -
J gene: TRBJ1-5
clone size: -
CDR3 protein: CASSPLFFRSNQPQHF
CDR3 DNA: TGCGCCAGCAGCCCGCTATTCTTTCGGAGCAATCAGCCCCAGCATTTT

V gene: TRBV14
D gene: -
J gene: TRBJ2-1
clone size: -
CDR3 protein: CASSQATWSRQFF
CDR3 DNA: TGTGCCAGCAGCCAAGCGACGTGGAGCCGGCAGTTCTTC

V gene: TRBV15
D gene: -
J gene: TRBJ2-7
clone size: few
CDR3 protein: CATSSHIQTPYEQYF
CDR3 DNA: TGTGCCACCAGCAGTCACATCCAGACACCCTACGAGCAGTACTTC

V gene: TRBV30
D gene: -
J gene: TRBJ1-1
clone size: -
CDR3 protein: CAWTTRRNTEAFF
CDR3 DNA: TGTGCCTGGACTACACGGAGGAACACTGAAGCTTTCTTT

V gene: TRBV6-5
D gene: TRBD2
J gene: TRBJ2-1
clone size: -
CDR3 protein: CASSYGLAGVSEQFF
CDR3 DNA: TGTGCCAGCAGTTACGGCCTAGCGGGAGTTAGTGAGCAGTTCTTC

V gene: TRBV12-5
D gene: TRBD1
J gene: TRBJ1-2
clone size: -
CDR3 protein: CASDQDRGYGYTF
CDR3 DNA: TGTGCTAGTGACCAAGACAGGGGCTATGGCTACACCTTC

V gene: TRBV5-4
D gene: TRBD1
J gene: TRBJ2-7
clone size: few
CDR3 protein: CASSPFQGTGGYYEQYF
CDR3 DNA: TGTGCCAGCAGCCCATTCCAGGGGACAGGGGGTTACTACGAGCAGTACTTC

V gene: TRBV4-3
D gene: -
J gene: TRBJ2-1
clone size: few
CDR3 protein: CASSQDGTQVDEQFF
CDR3 DNA: TGCGCCAGCAGCCAAGACGGGACTCAAGTCGATGAGCAGTTCTTC

V gene: TRBV2
D gene: TRBD2
J gene: TRBJ2-1
clone size: -
CDR3 protein: CASTEGGGVNNEQFF
CDR3 DNA: TGTGCCAGCACCGAGGGCGGGGGGGTCAACAATGAGCAGTTCTTC

V gene: TRBV29-1
D gene: TRBD1
J gene: TRBJ1-1
clone size: -
CDR3 protein: CSATTGGANTEAFF
CDR3 DNA: TGCAGCGCGACCACAGGGGGCGCGAACACTGAAGCTTTCTTT

V gene: TRBV30
D gene: -
J gene: TRBJ2-3
clone size: -
CDR3 protein: CAWSDTKGWDTQYF
CDR3 DNA: TGTGCCTGGAGTGACACAAAGGGGTGGGATACGCAGTATTTT

V gene: TRBV7-2
D gene: -
J gene: TRBJ2-4
clone size: -
CDR3 protein: CASSRDRGAKNIQYF
CDR3 DNA: TGTGCCAGCAGCCGAGACCGAGGAGCCAAAAACATTCAGTACTTC

V gene: TRBV18
D gene: TRBD1
J gene: TRBJ1-3
clone size: -
CDR3 protein: CASRGTGQENTIYF
CDR3 DNA: TGTGCCAGCCGCGGGACAGGGCAGGAAAACACCATATATTTT

V gene: TRBV5-5
D gene: TRBD2
J gene: TRBJ2-1
clone size: -
CDR3 protein: CASSLRWTSGNNEQFF
CDR3 DNA: TGTGCCAGCAGCCTTCGTTGGACTAGCGGAAACAATGAGCAGTTCTTC

V gene: TRBV15
D gene: TRBD1
J gene: TRBJ1-2
clone size: -
CDR3 protein: CATSTGDPGQLYGYTF
CDR3 DNA: TGTGCCACCAGCACCGGAGACCCGGGACAGCTCTATGGCTACACCTTC

V gene: TRBV7-9
D gene: TRBD2
J gene: TRBJ2-5
clone size: -
CDR3 protein: CASSLGSGGQETQYF
CDR3 DNA: TGTGCCAGCAGCCTAGGTAGCGGGGGGCAAGAGACCCAGTACTTC

V gene: TRBV9
D gene: TRBD1
J gene: TRBJ1-6
clone size: -
CDR3 protein: CASSVRDRDNSPLHF
CDR3 DNA: TGTGCCAGCAGCGTCCGGGACAGGGATAATTCACCCCTCCACTTT

V gene: TRBV6-5
D gene: TRBD1
J gene: TRBJ1-2
clone size: -
CDR3 protein: CASSYAQGADYGYTF
CDR3 DNA: TGTGCCAGCAGTTACGCACAGGGGGCGGACTATGGCTACACCTTC

V gene: TRBV11-1
D gene: -
J gene: TRBJ2-2
clone size: -
CDR3 protein: CASSAGRGVTGELFF
CDR3 DNA: TGTGCCAGCAGCGCTGGGAGGGGGGTTACCGGGGAGCTGTTTTTT

V gene: TRBV27
D gene: -
J gene: TRBJ1-1
clone size: -
CDR3 protein: CASSSGGGLGSITEAFF
CDR3 DNA: TGTGCCAGCAGTTCGGGGGGGGGATTGGGTAGTATCACTGAAGCTTTCTTT

V gene: TRBV29-1
D gene: -
J gene: TRBJ1-2
clone size: -
CDR3 protein: CSVEKRVFRDGYTF
CDR3 DNA: TGCAGCGTTGAAAAGCGGGTTTTCAGGGATGGCTACACCTTC

V gene: TRBV19
D gene: TRBD2
J gene: TRBJ2-2
clone size: -
CDR3 protein: CASSTRGLAGGDTGELFF
CDR3 DNA: TGTGCCAGTAGTACCCGGGGACTAGCGGGAGGGGACACCGGGGAGCTGTTTTTT

V gene: TRBV2
D gene: TRBD1
J gene: TRBJ1-5
clone size: -
CDR3 protein: CASSSAQGGYGNQPQHF
CDR3 DNA: TGTGCCAGCAGTTCTGCACAGGGGGGATACGGCAATCAGCCCCAGCATTTT

V gene: TRBV5-4
D gene: -
J gene: TRBJ2-3
clone size: -
CDR3 protein: CASSLPTSGASTDTQYF
CDR3 DNA: TGTGCCAGCAGCTTGCCAACCAGCGGAGCTAGCACAGATACGCAGTATTTT

V gene: TRBV6-1
D gene: -
J gene: TRBJ2-2
clone size: -
CDR3 protein: CASSADPIDRTLGELFF
CDR3 DNA: TGTGCCAGCAGTGCAGACCCTATCGACAGGACCCTCGGGGAGCTGTTTTTT

V gene: TRBV29-1
D gene: -
J gene: TRBJ2-2
clone size: once
CDR3 protein: CSVGGGAGELFF
CDR3 DNA: TGCAGCGTTGGGGGAGGCGCCGGGGAGCTGTTTTTT

V gene: TRBV9
D gene: -
J gene: TRBJ1-2
clone size: once
CDR3 protein: CASSVATNYGYTF
CDR3 DNA: TGTGCCAGCAGCGTAGCTACCAACTATGGCTACACCTTC

V gene: TRBV30
D gene: -
J gene: TRBJ1-1
clone size: -
CDR3 protein: CAWHEQWNTEAFF
CDR3 DNA: TGTGCCTGGCACGAACAGTGGAACACTGAAGCTTTCTTT

V gene: TRBV2
D gene: TRBD1
J gene: TRBJ1-1
clone size: -
CDR3 protein: CASEGQGSINTEAFF
CDR3 DNA: TGTGCCAGCGAAGGACAGGGGTCGATCAACACTGAAGCTTTCTTT

V gene: TRBV6-1
D gene: TRBD2
J gene: TRBJ2-1
clone size: -
CDR3 protein: CASSEEGGHEQFF
CDR3 DNA: TGTGCCAGCAGCGAAGAGGGAGGGCATGAGCAGTTCTTC

V gene: TRBV14
D gene: -
J gene: TRBJ1-3
clone size: -
CDR3 protein: CASSQRISGNTIYF
CDR3 DNA: TGTGCCAGCAGCCAGCGGATCTCTGGAAACACCATATATTTT

V gene: TRBV10-1
D gene: -
J gene: TRBJ2-4
clone size: few
CDR3 protein: CASSETGTNIQYF
CDR3 DNA: TGCGCCAGCAGTGAGACGGGAACAAACATTCAGTACTTC

V gene: TRBV7-9
D gene: -
J gene: TRBJ2-3
clone size: -
CDR3 protein: CASSLSWGRSEGTQYF
CDR3 DNA: TGTGCCAGCAGCTTGTCGTGGGGGAGGTCCGAGGGTACGCAGTATTTT